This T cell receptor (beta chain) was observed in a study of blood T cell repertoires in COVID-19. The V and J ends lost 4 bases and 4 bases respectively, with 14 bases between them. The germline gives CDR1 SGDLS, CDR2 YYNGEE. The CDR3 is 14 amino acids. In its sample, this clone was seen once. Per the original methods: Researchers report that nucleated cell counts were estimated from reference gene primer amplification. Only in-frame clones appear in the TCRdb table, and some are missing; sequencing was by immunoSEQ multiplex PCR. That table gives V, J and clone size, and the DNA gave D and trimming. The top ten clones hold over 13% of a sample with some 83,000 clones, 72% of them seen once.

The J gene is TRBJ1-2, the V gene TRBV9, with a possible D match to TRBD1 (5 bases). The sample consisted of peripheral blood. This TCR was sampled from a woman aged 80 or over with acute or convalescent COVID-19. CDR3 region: CASSPQGRGYGYTF. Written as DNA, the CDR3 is TGTGCCAGCAGCCCGCAGGGAAGAGGCTATGGCTACACCTTC. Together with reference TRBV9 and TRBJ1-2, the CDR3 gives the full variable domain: DSGVTQTPKHLITATGQRVTLRCSPRSGDLSVYWYQQSLDQGLQFLIQYYNGEERAKGNILERFSAQQFPDLHSELNLSSLELGDSALYFCASSPQGRGYGYTFGSGTRLTVV.